Reported below is one T cell receptor beta chain. As yet, its antigen is unknown. The assay was immunoSEQ multiplex PCR, and TCRdb's table has in-frame clones only and misses some. The table shows tens of thousands of clones, with 75% to 90% occurring only once. These data originate in a study of OX40 agonist ivuxolimab in advanced cancers. Study in general: Enrollees could have had prior anti-PD-1, anti-PD-L1 or anti-CTLA-4 therapy, which 40% to 45% had received. Three patients, one with hepatocellular carcinoma and two with cutaneous melanoma, achieved partial responses. Findings and limits, study-wide: There was clonal expansion of CD4+ and CD8+ blood T cells by week 6 at 0.1 to 3.0 mg/kg.

This CDR3 region has 15 residues. The V segment lost 6 bases and the J segment 2 bases; nucleotides outside the gene matches: 9. CDR1 and CDR2 (germline): SNHLY, FYNNEI. This chain joins TRBV2 and TRBJ1-1; 7 bases fit TRBD1. The source of this sequence is an adult with an advanced solid tumor such as melanoma, head and neck, liver or kidney cancer. The sample consisted of CD4+ or CD8+ T cells sorted from blood, taken in a trial of the OX40 agonist ivuxolimab. Here the CDR3 DNA reads TGTGCCAGCAGGGGGGGGACAGCACGAAACACTGAAGCTTTCTTT. Translating gives CASRGGTARNTEAFF. The variable domain in full, completed from reference TRBV2 and TRBJ1-1, reads EPEVTQTPSHQVTQMGQEVILRCVPISNHLYFYWYRQILGQKVEFLVSFYNNEISEKSEIFDDQFSVERPDGSNFTLKIRSTKLEDSAMYFCASRGGTARNTEAFFGQGTRLTVV.